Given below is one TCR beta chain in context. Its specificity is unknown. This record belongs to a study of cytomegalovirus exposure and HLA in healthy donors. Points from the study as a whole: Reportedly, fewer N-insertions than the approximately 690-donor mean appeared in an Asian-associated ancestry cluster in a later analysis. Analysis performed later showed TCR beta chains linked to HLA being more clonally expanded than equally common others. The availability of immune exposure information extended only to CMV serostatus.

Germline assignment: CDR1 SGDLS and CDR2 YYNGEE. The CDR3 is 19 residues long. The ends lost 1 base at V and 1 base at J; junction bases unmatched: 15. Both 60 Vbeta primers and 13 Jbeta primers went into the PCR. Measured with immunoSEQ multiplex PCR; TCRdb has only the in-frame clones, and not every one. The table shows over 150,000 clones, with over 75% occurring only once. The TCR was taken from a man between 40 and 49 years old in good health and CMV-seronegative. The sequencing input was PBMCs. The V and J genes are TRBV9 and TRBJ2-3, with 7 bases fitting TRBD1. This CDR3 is CASSVWSRDSGRGTDTQYF. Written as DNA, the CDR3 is TGTGCCAGCAGCGTATGGTCCCGGGACAGCGGACGGGGCACAGATACGCAGTATTTT.